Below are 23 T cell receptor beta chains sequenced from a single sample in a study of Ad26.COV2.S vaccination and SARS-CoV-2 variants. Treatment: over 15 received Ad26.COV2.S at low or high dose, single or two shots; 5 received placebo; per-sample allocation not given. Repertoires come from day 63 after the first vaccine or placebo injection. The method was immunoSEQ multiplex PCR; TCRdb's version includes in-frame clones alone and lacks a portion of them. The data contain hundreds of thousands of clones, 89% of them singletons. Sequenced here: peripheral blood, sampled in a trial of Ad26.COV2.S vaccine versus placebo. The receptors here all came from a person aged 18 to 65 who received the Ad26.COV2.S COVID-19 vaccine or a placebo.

CDR3 nucleotide sequence: TGTGCCAGCAGCGTAGTGGCTTCGGCCCAGGAGCTGTTTTTT. This codes for CASSVVASAQELFF. The V call is TRBV9, the J call TRBJ2-2; no firm D call. In germline, CDR1 is SGDLS, CDR2 YYNGEE. This CDR3 comprises 14 residues. With 0 bases removed from V and 10 bases from J, the gap between germline ends came to 13 bases. Drawing the rest from reference TRBV9 and TRBJ2-2, the complete variable domain is DSGVTQTPKHLITATGQRVTLRCSPRSGDLSVYWYQQSLDQGLQFLIQYYNGEERAKGNILERFSAQQFPDLHSELNLSSLELGDSALYFCASSVVASAQELFFGEGSRLTVL.

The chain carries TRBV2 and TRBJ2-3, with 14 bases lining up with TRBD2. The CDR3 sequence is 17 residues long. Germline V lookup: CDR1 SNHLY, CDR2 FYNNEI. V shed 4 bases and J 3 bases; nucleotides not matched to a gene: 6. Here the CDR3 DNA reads TGTGCCAGCAGTGGACTAGCGGGAGGGCTGGGGACAGATACGCAGTATTTT. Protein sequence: CASSGLAGGLGTDTQYF.

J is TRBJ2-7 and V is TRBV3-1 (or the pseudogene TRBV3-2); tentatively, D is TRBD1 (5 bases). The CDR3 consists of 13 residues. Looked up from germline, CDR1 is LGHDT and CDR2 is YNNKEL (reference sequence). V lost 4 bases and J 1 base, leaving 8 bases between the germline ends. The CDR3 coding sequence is TGTGCCAGCAGCCTAGGGGTGTCCTACGAGCAGTACTTC. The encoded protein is CASSLGVSYEQYF.

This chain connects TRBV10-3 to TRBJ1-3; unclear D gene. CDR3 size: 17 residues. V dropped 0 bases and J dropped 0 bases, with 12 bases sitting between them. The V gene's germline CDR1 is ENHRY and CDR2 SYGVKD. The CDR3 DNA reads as TGTGCCATCAGTGAGTCGGGAAGGCTGAGCTCTGGAAACACCATATATTTT. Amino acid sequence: CAISESGRLSSGNTIYF.

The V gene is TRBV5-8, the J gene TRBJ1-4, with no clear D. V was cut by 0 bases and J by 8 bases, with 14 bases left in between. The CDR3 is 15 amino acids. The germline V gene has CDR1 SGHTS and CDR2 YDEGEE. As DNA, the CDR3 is TGTGCCAGCAGCTTGGAAGGCCCCCGGGGAGAAAAACTGTTTTTT. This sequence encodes CASSLEGPRGEKLFF.

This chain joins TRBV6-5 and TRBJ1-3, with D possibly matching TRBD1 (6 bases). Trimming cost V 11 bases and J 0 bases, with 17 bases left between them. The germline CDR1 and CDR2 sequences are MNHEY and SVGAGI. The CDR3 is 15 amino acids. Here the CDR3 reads CASRGGADSGNTIYF. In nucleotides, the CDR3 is TGTGCCTCCCGGGGGGGGGCTGACTCTGGAAACACCATATATTTT.

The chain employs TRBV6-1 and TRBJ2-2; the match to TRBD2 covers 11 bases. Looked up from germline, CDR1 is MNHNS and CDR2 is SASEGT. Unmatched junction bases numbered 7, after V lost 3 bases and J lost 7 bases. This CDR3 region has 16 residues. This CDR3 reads CASSEILAGGVGELFF. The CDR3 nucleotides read TGTGCCAGCAGTGAGATCCTAGCGGGAGGAGTCGGGGAGCTGTTTTTT.

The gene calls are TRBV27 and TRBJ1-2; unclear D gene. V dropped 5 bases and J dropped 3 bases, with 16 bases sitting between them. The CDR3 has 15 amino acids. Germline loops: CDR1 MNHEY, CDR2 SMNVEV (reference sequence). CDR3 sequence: CASSMRPPEDYGYTF. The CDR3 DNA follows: TGTGCCAGCAGTATGAGGCCCCCGGAGGACTATGGCTACACCTTC.

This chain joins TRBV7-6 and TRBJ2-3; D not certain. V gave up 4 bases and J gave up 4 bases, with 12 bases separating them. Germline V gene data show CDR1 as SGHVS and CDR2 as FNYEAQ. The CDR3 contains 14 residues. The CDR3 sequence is CASSYPSRPDTQYF. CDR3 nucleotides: TGTGCCAGCAGCTACCCTTCTCGCCCAGATACGCAGTATTTT.

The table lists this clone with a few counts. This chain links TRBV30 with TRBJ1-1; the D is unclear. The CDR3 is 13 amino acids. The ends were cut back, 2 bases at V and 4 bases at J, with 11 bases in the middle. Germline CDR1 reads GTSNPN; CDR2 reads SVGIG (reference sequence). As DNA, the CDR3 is TGTGCCTGGAGTTCAAGGGCCGGCACTGAAGCTTTCTTT. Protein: CAWSSRAGTEAFF.

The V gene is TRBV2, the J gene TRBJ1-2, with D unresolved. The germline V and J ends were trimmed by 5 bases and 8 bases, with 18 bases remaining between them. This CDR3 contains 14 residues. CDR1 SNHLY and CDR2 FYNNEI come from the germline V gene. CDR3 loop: CASSYRTSQGGYTF. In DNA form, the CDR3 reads TGTGCCAGCAGTTATAGGACCTCTCAAGGGGGCTACACCTTC.

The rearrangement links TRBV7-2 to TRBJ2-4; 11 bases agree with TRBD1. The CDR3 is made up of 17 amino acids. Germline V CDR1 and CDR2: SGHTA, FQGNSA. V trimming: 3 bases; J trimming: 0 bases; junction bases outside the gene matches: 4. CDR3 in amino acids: CASSFGTGGLAKNIQYF. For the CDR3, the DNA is TGTGCCAGCAGCTTCGGGACAGGGGGATTAGCCAAAAACATTCAGTACTTC.

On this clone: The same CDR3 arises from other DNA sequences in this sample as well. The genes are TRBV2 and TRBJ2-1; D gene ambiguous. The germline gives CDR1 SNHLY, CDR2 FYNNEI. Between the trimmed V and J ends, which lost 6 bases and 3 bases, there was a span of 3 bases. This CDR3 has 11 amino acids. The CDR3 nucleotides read TGTGCCAGCAGAAACTACAATGAGCAGTTCTTC. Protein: CASRNYNEQFF.

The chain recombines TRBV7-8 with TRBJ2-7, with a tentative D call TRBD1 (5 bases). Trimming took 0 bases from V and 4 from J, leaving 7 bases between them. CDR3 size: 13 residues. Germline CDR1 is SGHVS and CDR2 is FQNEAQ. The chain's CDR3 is CASSLAGEYEQYF. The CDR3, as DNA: TGTGCCAGCAGCTTAGCAGGGGAATACGAGCAGTACTTC.

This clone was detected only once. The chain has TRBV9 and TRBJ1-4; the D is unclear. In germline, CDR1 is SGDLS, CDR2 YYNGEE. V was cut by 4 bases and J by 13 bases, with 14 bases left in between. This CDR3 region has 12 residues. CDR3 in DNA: TGTGCCAGCAGCTCCACAGACTCTATACTGTTTTTT. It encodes CASSSTDSILFF.

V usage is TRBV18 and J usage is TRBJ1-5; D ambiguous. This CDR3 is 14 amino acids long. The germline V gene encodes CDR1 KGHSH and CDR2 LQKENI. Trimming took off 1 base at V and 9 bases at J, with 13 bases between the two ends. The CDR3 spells CASSPRNPPWPQHF. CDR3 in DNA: TGTGCCAGCTCACCACGGAACCCACCGTGGCCCCAGCATTTT.

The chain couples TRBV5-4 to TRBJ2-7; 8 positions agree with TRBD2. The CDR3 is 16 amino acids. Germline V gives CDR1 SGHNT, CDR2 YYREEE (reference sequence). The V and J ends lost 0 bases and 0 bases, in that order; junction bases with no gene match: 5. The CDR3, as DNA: TGTGCCAGCAGCTTGGGGCGCGGGGGGCCCTCCTACGAGCAGTACTTC. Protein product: CASSLGRGGPSYEQYF.

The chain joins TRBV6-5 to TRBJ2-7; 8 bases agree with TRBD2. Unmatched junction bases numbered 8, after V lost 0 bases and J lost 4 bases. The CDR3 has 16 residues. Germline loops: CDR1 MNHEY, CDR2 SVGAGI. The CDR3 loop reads CASSYSRGVAGYEQYF. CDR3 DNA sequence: TGTGCCAGCAGTTACTCGCGGGGGGTAGCGGGATACGAGCAGTACTTC.

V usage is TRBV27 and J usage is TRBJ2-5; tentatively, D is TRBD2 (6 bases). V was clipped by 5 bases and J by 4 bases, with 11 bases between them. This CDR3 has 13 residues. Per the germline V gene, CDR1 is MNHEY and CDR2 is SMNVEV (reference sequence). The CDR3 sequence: CASSPGLSETQYF. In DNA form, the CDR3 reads TGTGCCAGCAGTCCAGGACTATCAGAGACCCAGTACTTC.

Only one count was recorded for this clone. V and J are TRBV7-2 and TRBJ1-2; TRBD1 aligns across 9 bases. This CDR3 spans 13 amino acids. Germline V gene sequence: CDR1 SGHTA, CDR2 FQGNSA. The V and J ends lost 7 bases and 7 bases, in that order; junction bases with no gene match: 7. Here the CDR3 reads CASTPGQGTGYTF. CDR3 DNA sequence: TGTGCCAGCACCCCCGGACAGGGGACTGGCTACACCTTC.

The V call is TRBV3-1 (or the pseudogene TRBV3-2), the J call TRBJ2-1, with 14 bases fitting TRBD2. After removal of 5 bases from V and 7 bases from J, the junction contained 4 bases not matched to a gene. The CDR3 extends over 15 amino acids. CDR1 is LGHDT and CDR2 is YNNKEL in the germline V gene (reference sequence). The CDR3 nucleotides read TGTGCCAGCAGCAAGACTAGCGGGAGGGTTAATGAGCAGTTCTTC. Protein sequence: CASSKTSGRVNEQFF.

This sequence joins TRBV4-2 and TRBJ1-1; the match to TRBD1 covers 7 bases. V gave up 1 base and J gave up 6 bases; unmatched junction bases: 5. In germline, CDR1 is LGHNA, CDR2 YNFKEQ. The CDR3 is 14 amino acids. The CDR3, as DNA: TGTGCCAGCAGCCAAGTTGACAGGGTCCCTGAAGCTTTCTTT. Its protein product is CASSQVDRVPEAFF.

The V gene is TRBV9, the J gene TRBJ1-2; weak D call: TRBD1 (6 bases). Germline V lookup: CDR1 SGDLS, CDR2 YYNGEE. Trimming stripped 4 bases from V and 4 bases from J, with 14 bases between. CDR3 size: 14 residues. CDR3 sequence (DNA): TGTGCCAGCAGCATCGATCAGGGGACCTATGGCTACACCTTC. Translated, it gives CASSIDQGTYGYTF.